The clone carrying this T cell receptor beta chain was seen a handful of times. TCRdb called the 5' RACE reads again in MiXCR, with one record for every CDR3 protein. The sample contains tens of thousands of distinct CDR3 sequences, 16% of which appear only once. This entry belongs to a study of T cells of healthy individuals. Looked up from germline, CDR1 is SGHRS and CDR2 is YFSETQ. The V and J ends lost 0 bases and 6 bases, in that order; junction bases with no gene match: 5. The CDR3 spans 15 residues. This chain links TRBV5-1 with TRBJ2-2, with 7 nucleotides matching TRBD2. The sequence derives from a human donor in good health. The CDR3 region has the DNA TGCGCCAGCAGCTTGGAGCGGGATGGAGCCGGGGAGCTGTTTTTT. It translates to CASSLERDGAGELFF.